The clone carrying this T cell receptor (beta chain) was detected only once. The antigen is unknown. Here immunoSEQ multiplex PCR was the method, and the copy in TCRdb shows in-frame clones only, minus some. Of about 20,000 clones in the sample, about 66% were seen once. The data were taken from a study of CD4 T cells in relation to SARS-CoV-2 and coronaviruses. Study summary: Negative control cultures got HIV-1 Nef peptides or no peptide. Study conclusions and caveats: SARS-CoV-2-driven expansion was significantly weaker in crossreactive than monoreactive clones.

Before the COVID-19 pandemic, during about 2011-2019, CD4+ T cells were taken from unexposed donors. CD4+ T cells were isolated from the cells after about nine days of culture. Cells permitting, SARS-CoV-2 S/N and four cold-coronavirus spikes were tested on unexposed-donor CD4+ T cells. The V gene lost 1 base and the J gene lost 9 bases, with 13 bases spanning the gap. Germline CDR1 and CDR2: SGHAT and FQNNGV. This CDR3 contains 15 residues. This rearrangement joins TRBV11-2 to TRBJ1-6, with D possibly matching TRBD1 (5 bases). The sequence was collected from a human donor in good health. Sequencing was performed on CD4+ T cells from PBMCs, cultured in vitro. CDR3 amino acids: CASSLAGQGGSPLHF. CDR3 nucleotide sequence: TGTGCCAGCAGCTTAGCGGGGCAGGGCGGTTCACCCCTCCACTTT.